This T cell receptor (beta chain) is from a study of blood T cells in healthy people across ages. Through a sample-barcoded 5' primer and a J-beta primer mix, a second PCR was run for roughly 6 to 12 cycles. In TCRdb, the 5' RACE reads were re-called with MiXCR into one record per CDR3 protein. In the table there are around 1,800,000 distinct CDR3 sequences, approximately 40% of which are singletons. The V gene's germline CDR1 is SGHTA and CDR2 FQGNSA. Losses at the gene ends were 1 base for V and 9 bases for J; bases not matched to a gene: 8. CDR3 size: 15 residues. The TCR sequence derives from a human donor in good health. The genes are TRBV7-2 and TRBJ2-1; 8 bases are a match to TRBD1. The sequenced sample was blood. The CDR3 loop reads CASSLVGTGLSEQFF. The DNA of the CDR3 is TGTGCCAGCAGCTTAGTGGGGACAGGTTTGAGTGAGCAGTTCTTC.